Each of the 3 T cell receptor beta chains below was sequenced from the same sample in a study of identical twins. A single record per CDR3 protein comes from TCRdb applying MiXCR to the 5' RACE reads. The sample yields some 260,000 distinct CDR3 sequences, around 15% seen once. Material: memory (CD45RO+) T cells sorted from blood. These receptors came from a woman younger than 30 in good health.

This clonotype appeared many times. The J gene is TRBJ2-7, the V gene TRBV10-3; 7 nucleotides agree with TRBD1. CDR1 is ENHRY and CDR2 is SYGVKD in the germline V gene. Unmatched junction bases numbered 12, after V lost 8 bases and J lost 5 bases. CDR3 length: 14 amino acids. The CDR3 region is CAIGRGQGVHEQYF. CDR3 nucleotides: TGTGCCATCGGGCGAGGGCAGGGGGTCCACGAGCAGTACTTC.

Ten or more counts support this clonotype. The chain is built from TRBV7-9 and TRBJ1-1; the D gene is possibly TRBD1 (6 bases). V was clipped by 5 bases and J by 3 bases, with 13 bases between them. The germline gives CDR1 SEHNR, CDR2 FQNEAQ (reference sequence). The CDR3 is 14 amino acids. CDR3 in amino acids: CASSPGQKDTEAFF. The CDR3 coding sequence is TGTGCCAGCAGCCCCGGACAGAAGGACACTGAAGCTTTCTTT.

In its sample, this clonotype was seen a few times. This rearrangement joins TRBV6-1 to TRBJ2-1, with D perhaps matching TRBD1 or TRBD2 (5 bases each). With 7 bases removed from V and 3 bases from J, the gap between germline ends came to 16 bases. From germline, CDR1 is MNHNS and CDR2 SASEGT. The CDR3 runs to 15 residues. Written as DNA, the CDR3 is TGTGCCAGCACCAGCCAAGGGACCCGCTACAATGAGCAGTTCTTC. Translated, it gives CASTSQGTRYNEQFF.